This is a list of T cell receptor beta chains from one sample in a study of beta chain features in type 1 diabetes. Libraries were prepared by immunoSEQ multiplex PCR; TCRdb keeps only in-frame clonotypes and omits some of them. The profile shows about 150,000 clones, about 7.3% of them singletons. The material sequenced was central memory CD4+ T cells from blood. The receptor set was obtained from a man younger than 35 in good health. Each CDR3 is given with its conserved first and last residue. The D gene is left open where the match is weak. A clone size is listed for some rows: how often the clone was seen (once, few, many), or a class if it is expanded.

TRBJ2-2,TRBV5-4,NA,NA,CASSLEARGELFF,TGTGCCAGCAGCTTGGAAGCCCGGGGGGAGCTGTTTTTT
TRBJ2-7,TRBV28,NA,NA,CASGGYEQYF,TGTGCCAGCGGGGGGTACGAGCAGTACTTC
TRBJ2-7,TRBV2,few,TRBD2,CASRGTSGRSGEQYF,TGTGCCAGCAGGGGGACTAGCGGGAGATCGGGGGAGCAGTACTTC
TRBJ2-7,TRBV28,few,NA,CASAPGSYEQYF,TGTGCCAGCGCCCCGGGCTCCTACGAGCAGTACTTC
TRBJ2-7,TRBV6-6,many,NA,CASSYSFSSYEQYF,TGTGCCAGCAGTTACTCGTTCAGCTCCTACGAGCAGTACTTC
TRBJ2-5,TRBV11-1,NA,TRBD1,CASSTGGEETQYF,TGTGCCAGCAGCACAGGGGGCGAGGAGACCCAGTACTTC
TRBJ1-2,TRBV19,NA,NA,CASKTGVLGYTF,TGTGCCAGTAAGACAGGTGTACTTGGCTACACCTTC
TRBJ2-5,TRBV11-2,NA,TRBD2,CASSRQGGEETQYF,TGTGCCAGCAGCCGCCAGGGAGGGGAAGAGACCCAGTACTTC
TRBJ1-3,TRBV7-2,NA,TRBD1,CASSRGQGGTGNTIYF,TGTGCCAGCAGCAGGGGACAGGGGGGAACTGGAAACACCATATATTTT
TRBJ2-3,TRBV5-6,few,NA,CASSLRGADTQYF,TGTGCCAGCAGCTTGCGGGGAGCAGATACGCAGTATTTT
TRBJ2-7,TRBV7-9,NA,TRBD2,CASSFREESYEQYF,TGTGCCAGCAGCTTTCGGGAGGAGTCCTACGAGCAGTACTTC
TRBJ2-1,TRBV15,few,NA,CATSREGGSYNEQFF,TGTGCCACCAGCAGAGAGGGGGGCTCCTACAATGAGCAGTTCTTC
TRBJ2-7,TRBV19,NA,TRBD1,CASSMDRQGNNEQYF,TGTGCCAGTAGTATGGATCGACAGGGCAACAACGAGCAGTACTTC
TRBJ1-2,TRBV7-3,few,TRBD1,CASSLAPGQTYGYTF,TGTGCCAGCAGCTTAGCCCCGGGACAGACCTATGGCTACACCTTC
TRBJ2-7,TRBV9,NA,TRBD1,CASSPRTGYSYEQYF,TGTGCCAGCAGCCCCCGGACAGGGTACTCCTACGAGCAGTACTTC
TRBJ2-5,TRBV11-2,NA,NA,CASSLAAGNGETQYF,TGTGCCAGCAGCTTAGCGGCAGGGAATGGGGAGACCCAGTACTTC
TRBJ1-2,TRBV30,few,NA,CAWSVRSGVGGYTF,TGTGCCTGGAGTGTACGATCGGGGGTAGGGGGCTACACCTTC
TRBJ1-5,TRBV28,few,NA,CATLGGSRSQPQHF,TGTGCCACTCTCGGGGGGAGCCGATCTCAGCCCCAGCATTTT
TRBJ2-7,TRBV2,NA,NA,CASSATYEQYF,TGTGCCAGCAGTGCTACCTACGAGCAGTACTTC
TRBJ1-2,TRBV28,NA,NA,CASSLWGATTNYGYTF,TGTGCCAGCAGTTTATGGGGGGCCACTACTAACTATGGCTACACCTTC
TRBJ1-2,TRBV7-6,NA,NA,CASRELPNRDVGGYTF,TGTGCCAGCAGGGAGTTGCCCAACAGGGACGTGGGCGGCTACACCTTC
TRBJ2-5,TRBV11-3,NA,NA,CASSPTVGQTQYF,TGTGCCAGCAGCCCGACAGTCGGGCAGACCCAGTACTTC
TRBJ2-2,TRBV7-8,many,NA,CASSLVSANTGELFF,TGTGCCAGCAGCTTAGTTTCAGCGAACACCGGGGAGCTGTTTTTT
TRBJ1-2,TRBV5-4,few,NA,CASSLYGGELNGYTF,TGTGCCAGCAGCTTGTATGGGGGCGAATTGAATGGCTACACCTTC
TRBJ2-1,TRBV9,few,TRBD1,CASSDRQGEQFF,TGTGCCAGCAGTGATAGACAGGGAGAGCAGTTCTTC
TRBJ2-6,TRBV29-1,many,NA,CSVTASGANVLTF,TGCAGCGTGACTGCCTCTGGGGCCAACGTCCTGACTTTC
TRBJ2-1,TRBV30,many,NA,CAWSALSGSSYNEQFF,TGTGCCTGGAGTGCCCTTAGCGGAAGCTCCTACAATGAGCAGTTCTTC
TRBJ1-3,TRBV28,few,NA,CASTSNGVGGNTIYF,TGTGCCAGCACATCGAACGGGGTCGGTGGAAACACCATATATTTT
TRBJ2-7,TRBV19,few,NA,CASSSQGSGEQYF,TGTGCCAGTAGTTCCCAGGGTTCTGGAGAGCAGTACTTC
TRBJ2-3,TRBV9,few,TRBD2,CASTLGLAGDTQYF,TGTGCCAGCACCCTAGGACTAGCGGGGGATACGCAGTATTTT
TRBJ1-3,TRBV9,few,NA,CASSVVGGSGNTIYF,TGTGCCAGCAGCGTAGTAGGGGGCTCTGGAAACACCATATATTTT
TRBJ1-1,TRBV19,NA,TRBD1,CASRKSGTDTEAFF,TGTGCCAGTCGGAAATCCGGGACAGACACTGAAGCTTTCTTT
TRBJ2-3,TRBV4-2,few,NA,CASSQEGGARGDTQYF,TGTGCCAGCAGCCAAGAGGGGGGGGCTAGGGGAGATACGCAGTATTTT
TRBJ1-2,TRBV4-3,few,TRBD1,CASSQGIGDRTTYTF,TGCGCCAGCAGCCAAGGTATAGGGGACAGAACAACCTACACCTTC
TRBJ2-1,TRBV27,few,TRBD1,CASSFLGTGAYNEQFF,TGTGCCAGCAGTTTCCTCGGGACAGGGGCTTACAATGAGCAGTTCTTC
TRBJ2-2,TRBV10-3,few,TRBD2,CAISESLLAGSGELFF,TGTGCCATCAGTGAGTCGTTACTAGCGGGCTCCGGGGAGCTGTTTTTT
TRBJ2-3,TRBV7-9,NA,NA,CASSRGSTDTQYF,TGTGCCAGCAGCCGGGGGAGCACAGATACGCAGTATTTT
TRBJ1-5,TRBV28,NA,NA,CASNTPGGPNQPQHF,TGTGCCAGCAACACCCCCGGAGGGCCTAATCAGCCCCAGCATTTT
TRBJ2-5,TRBV30,NA,NA,CAWSVREPGDPQETQYF,TGTGCCTGGAGTGTGAGGGAGCCAGGGGACCCACAAGAGACCCAGTACTTC
TRBJ1-4,TRBV6-5,few,NA,CASKRKPANEKLFF,TGTGCCAGCAAGCGGAAACCGGCTAATGAAAAACTGTTTTTT
TRBJ2-1,TRBV5-1,many,TRBD2,CASSPSSGGSSYNEQFF,TGCGCCAGCAGCCCATCTAGCGGGGGGTCCTCCTACAATGAGCAGTTCTTC
TRBJ1-5,TRBV6-5,NA,TRBD1,CASRQGTNQPQHF,TGTGCCAGTCGACAGGGGACTAATCAGCCCCAGCATTTT
TRBJ2-1,TRBV11-2,many,NA,CASSPQQGGEQFF,TGTGCCAGCAGCCCCCAACAGGGTGGGGAGCAGTTCTTC
TRBJ1-2,TRBV5-1,few,NA,CASSLVRDYGYTF,TGCGCCAGCAGCTTGGTGCGGGACTATGGCTACACCTTC
TRBJ1-5,TRBV6-5,few,TRBD1,CASRDGTGLNQPQHF,TGTGCCAGCAGAGACGGGACAGGGCTAAATCAGCCCCAGCATTTT
TRBJ2-7,TRBV5-5,NA,TRBD2,CASSFQREVYEQYF,TGTGCCAGCAGCTTTCAGCGGGAGGTGTACGAGCAGTACTTC
TRBJ2-7,TRBV5-1,NA,TRBD1,CASSPGTGAFFGQYF,TGCGCCAGCAGCCCGGGGACAGGGGCCTTTTTTGGGCAGTACTTC
TRBJ1-2,TRBV15,NA,NA,CATRLQTARGGYTF,TGTGCCACCAGGTTACAGACTGCACGCGGGGGCTACACCTTC